This T cell receptor (beta chain) was sequenced for a study of shared clonotypes between healthy human individuals. General study findings and limits: Rarefaction exposed incomplete sorted-subset sequencing despite large depth.

CD4+ cells yielded CD45RA+ naive and CD45RA-negative memory subsets. V lost 2 bases to trimming and J lost 4 bases; unmatched junction nucleotides: 0. Germline V gene data show CDR1 as SEHNR and CDR2 as FQNEAQ (reference sequence). The CDR3 has 13 residues. The table came from immunoSEQ multiplex PCR; TCRdb's copy has only in-frame clones and leaves some out. The profile covers about 1.1 million clones, with approximately 77% appearing a single time and 0.89% taken by the ten largest. A word on this clone: Its antigen is currently unknown.

The specimen was memory CD4+ T cells from PBMCs. Regarding subset: CD45RA-negative fraction. The chain links TRBV7-9 to TRBJ2-3; 7 bases map to TRBD1. This TCR derives from a man aged 18-30 years in good health. Some clones in this sample may be carry-over from other donors' samples. This CDR3 is CASSLTGADTQYF. The DNA of the CDR3 is TGTGCCAGCAGCTTAACAGGGGCAGATACGCAGTATTTT. Complete variable domain (other parts from reference TRBV7-9 and TRBJ2-3): DTGVSQNPRHKITKRGQNVTFRCDPISEHNRLYWYRQTLGQGPEFLTYFQNEAQLEKSRLLSDRFSAERPKGSFSTLEIQRTEQGDSAMYLCASSLTGADTQYFGPGTRLTVL.